The 21 T cell receptor beta chains below were found in one sample sequenced in a study of molecular identifiers for immune sequencing clone quantification. A single record per CDR3 protein comes from TCRdb applying MiXCR to the PCR reads. The sample lists 10,000 or so distinct CDR3 sequences, approximately 15% occurring once. The sample taken for sequencing was naive CD8+ T cells from blood, with Jurkat cell RNA spiked in. Subset meaning: FACS-sorted CD8+CD4-CCR7+CD45RA+ naive T cells. These receptors all come from a human donor in good health. Some libraries in this study had Jurkat cell RNA spiked in.

As concerns this clonotype: A much larger clone differs from this one at a single base, so this may be a read error. The chain joins TRBV4-3 to TRBJ2-3, with 7 bases that match TRBD2. The CDR3 extends over 19 amino acids. J lost 2 bases, V lost 0 bases, and 14 bases had no gene match. CDR1 is LGHNA and CDR2 is YSLEER in the germline V gene. Written as DNA, the CDR3 is TGCGCCAGCAGCCAAGATAGGGTCGGAGGACTAGACGTCACAGATACGCAGTATTTT. Translating gives CASSQDRVGGLDVTDTQYF.

By share, this clonotype ranks as medium-sized. The chain recombines TRBV5-5 with TRBJ2-3; 7 bases map to TRBD2. The V segment lost 4 bases and the J segment 6 bases; nucleotides outside the gene matches: 8. The CDR3 has 14 amino acids. The V gene's germline CDR1 is SGHKS and CDR2 YYEKEE (reference sequence). The CDR3 DNA is TGTGCCAGCAGCGCGACCCGACTAGCCGATACGCAGTATTTT. Residues: CASSATRLADTQYF.

About this clonotype: A much larger clonotype is one base distant, so this may be a read error. The chain combines TRBV27 with TRBJ2-7; D not certain. Germline V CDR1 and CDR2: MNHEY, SMNVEV (reference sequence). The CDR3 covers 12 residues. The chain's CDR3 is CASSLDSCEQYF. As DNA, the CDR3 is TGTGCCAGCAGTTTAGACTCCTGCGAGCAGTACTTC.

This clonotype is termed medium-sized. The V gene is TRBV25-1, the J gene TRBJ2-7; no firm D call. Between the trimmed V and J ends, which lost 5 bases and 5 bases, there was a span of 16 bases. Germline CDR1 is MGHDK and CDR2 is SYGVNS. The CDR3 has 14 amino acids. CDR3: CASSSYISAHEQYF. The CDR3 nucleotides read TGTGCCAGCAGTTCGTATATTTCCGCGCACGAGCAGTACTTC.

By sample share, this clonotype is medium-sized. This chain links TRBV7-9 with TRBJ2-3; 12 bases agree with TRBD1. This CDR3 is built from 17 residues. V dropped 4 bases and J dropped 4; count of bases not matched to a gene: 9. From germline, CDR1 is SEHNR and CDR2 FQNEAQ (reference sequence). This CDR3 reads CASSSTAGQGASDTQYF. DNA of the CDR3: TGTGCCAGCAGCTCAACTGCGGGACAGGGGGCTTCAGATACGCAGTATTTT.

There are many counts of this clonotype. This chain links TRBV5-4 with TRBJ2-7; possibly TRBD1 for D (5 bases). This CDR3 is built from 12 residues. Trimming stripped 7 bases from V and 3 bases from J, with 11 bases between. Per germline, CDR1 SGHNT and CDR2 YYREEE (reference sequence). The chain's CDR3 is CASSAGNYEQYF. CDR3 DNA sequence: TGTGCCAGCTCGGCAGGGAACTACGAGCAGTACTTC.

This clonotype is medium-sized (0.01 to 0.1%) in the sample. The chain couples TRBV4-1 to TRBJ2-7; D remains unclear. From germline, CDR1 is MGHRA and CDR2 YSYEKL. Between the trimmed V and J ends, which lost 3 bases and 2 bases, there was a span of 8 bases. CDR3 size: 13 residues. The CDR3 DNA reads TGCGCCAGCAGCCAGCTGCCTGCCTACGAGCAGTACTTC. As protein: CASSQLPAYEQYF.

This clonotype was detected many times. The V gene is TRBV9, the J gene TRBJ2-4; TRBD1 aligns across 10 bases. The CDR3 runs to 15 residues. Germline-derived CDR1 and CDR2 are SGDLS and YYNGEE. J was trimmed by 7 bases and V by 3 bases; bases with no gene match: 7. The CDR3 DNA is TGTGCCAGCAGCGAATGGGGACAGGGGAGCAACATTCAGTACTTC. Amino acids: CASSEWGQGSNIQYF.

By its share, this clonotype is medium-sized. The V gene is TRBV7-9, the J gene TRBJ1-2, with D unresolved. Germline CDR1 SEHNR, CDR2 FQNEAQ (reference sequence). CDR3 length equals 12 residues. The ends were cut back, 5 bases at V and 6 bases at J, with 10 bases in the middle. The CDR3 DNA sequence: TGTGCCAGCAGCCCCGACCCGAATGGCTACACCTTC. This gives the protein CASSPDPNGYTF. Looking up the rest from reference TRBV7-9 and TRBJ1-2 gives the full variable domain: DTGVSQNPRHKITKRGQNVTFRCDPISEHNRLYWYRQTLGQGPEFLTYFQNEAQLEKSRLLSDRFSAERPKGSFSTLEIQRTEQGDSAMYLCASSPDPNGYTFGSGTRLTVV.

This clonotype was counted at least ten times. This sequence joins TRBV25-1 and TRBJ2-2; D not resolved. Germline loops: CDR1 MGHDK, CDR2 SYGVNS. V was pared by 6 bases and J by 3 bases, with 8 bases between. CDR3 length: 13 residues. This CDR3 is CASRDHYTGELFF. DNA for the CDR3: TGTGCCAGCAGGGACCACTACACCGGGGAGCTGTTTTTT. The full variable domain, in which reference TRBV25-1 and TRBJ2-2 provide the parts outside the CDR3, is EADIYQTPRYLVIGTGKKITLECSQTMGHDKMYWYQQDPGMELHLIHYSYGVNSTEKGDLSSESTVSRIRTEHFPLTLESARPSHTSQYLCASRDHYTGELFFGEGSRLTVL.

By its share, this clonotype is medium-sized. The chain combines TRBV4-3 with TRBJ2-7, with a tentative D call TRBD2 (5 bases). V was trimmed by 0 bases and J by 2 bases, leaving 11 bases between them. Per the germline V gene, CDR1 is LGHNA and CDR2 is YSLEER. CDR3 length: 15 residues. CDR3 region: CASSQERAGPYEQYF. The CDR3 DNA is TGCGCCAGCAGCCAAGAGCGGGCAGGACCCTACGAGCAGTACTTC.

This clonotype is labeled as medium-sized (0.01 to 0.1%). This chain uses TRBV4-1 with TRBJ2-2; the D gene is possibly TRBD1 (6 bases). Germline lookup yields CDR1 MGHRA and CDR2 YSYEKL. Trimming left V 2 bases short and J 4 bases short, with 11 bases between. The CDR3 has 15 amino acids. DNA of the CDR3: TGCGCCAGCAGCCAAACTCCAGGGGCCACCGGGGAGCTGTTTTTT. Protein: CASSQTPGATGELFF.

This clonotype is termed medium-sized. The chain joins TRBV28 to TRBJ2-3; no clear D. The germline V gene has CDR1 MDHEN and CDR2 SYDVKM. The CDR3 is 17 residues long. Trimming left V 6 bases short and J 2 bases short, with 21 bases between. The CDR3 protein is CASRSPQLFGTTDTQYF. The CDR3 region has the DNA TGTGCCAGCAGGAGCCCGCAGCTTTTCGGTACCACAGATACGCAGTATTTT.

By proportion, this clonotype is medium-sized. The chain links TRBV27 to TRBJ1-6; 9 bases are shared with TRBD1. The CDR3 runs to 15 residues. Germline lookup yields CDR1 MNHEY and CDR2 SMNVEV (reference sequence). V shed 2 bases and J 9 bases; nucleotides not matched to a gene: 5. The CDR3 loop reads CASSLVGQGSSPLHF. CDR3 coding DNA: TGTGCCAGCAGTTTAGTGGGACAGGGTAGTTCACCCCTCCACTTT.

This clonotype was seen at least ten times. The CDR3 DNA reads TGTGCCAGCAGTATCTGGACCCAAACGAGCGCAGATACGCAGTATTTT. Translated: CASSIWTQTSADTQYF. The chain carries TRBV12-3 or TRBV12-4 and TRBJ2-3, with D hard to call. This CDR3 has 16 amino acids. V was clipped by 5 bases and J by 4 bases, with 19 bases between them.

This clonotype was detected ten times or more. This chain uses TRBV7-2 with TRBJ2-3, with unresolved D. Trimming pared 1 base from V and 3 bases from J, leaving 11 bases between. This CDR3 comprises 15 residues. Germline CDR1 is SGHTA and CDR2 is FQGNSA. The CDR3 spells CASSLVSAETDTQYF. CDR3 nucleotides: TGTGCCAGCAGCTTAGTATCAGCCGAAACAGATACGCAGTATTTT.

This clonotype is classed as medium-sized (0.01 to 0.1%). This sequence joins TRBV5-6 and TRBJ2-7; D is possibly TRBD1 or TRBD2 (5 bases each). The CDR3 runs 13 residues. V was clipped by 1 base and J by 6 bases, with 11 bases between them. Germline values: CDR1 SGHDT, CDR2 YYEEEE. CDR3 DNA sequence: TGTGCCAGCAGCTTGTACGAGGGGTCCGAGCAGTACTTC. It encodes CASSLYEGSEQYF.

In this sample, this clonotype turned up many times. The chain employs TRBV11-2 and TRBJ2-3; 7 positions agree with TRBD2. The CDR3 is 15 amino acids. Germline CDR1 reads SGHAT; CDR2 reads FQNNGV. Unmatched junction bases numbered 4, after V lost 3 bases and J lost 1 base. The DNA for the CDR3 is TGTGCCAGCAGCTTCTGGGGGGGGGGCACAGATACGCAGTATTTT. As protein: CASSFWGGGTDTQYF.

Ten or more counts support this clonotype. This rearrangement joins TRBV4-1 to TRBJ1-1; tentative D call: TRBD1 (5 bases). The CDR3 length is 16 residues. Germline V gene lookup returns CDR1 MGHRA and CDR2 YSYEKL. V shed 1 base and J shed 0 bases, with 12 bases lying between them. CDR3 sequence reads: CASSQGVRQLNTEAFF. The CDR3, as DNA: TGCGCCAGCAGCCAAGGAGTTAGACAGCTGAACACTGAAGCTTTCTTT.

This clonotype was counted ten times or more. The chain joins TRBV12-3 or TRBV12-4 to TRBJ2-1; 11 bases fit TRBD2. V dropped 6 bases and J dropped 5; count of bases not matched to a gene: 6. The CDR3 has 15 residues. As DNA, the CDR3 is TGTGCCAGCAGCTTTAGCGGGGGGGCGGACAATGAGCAGTTCTTC. Its protein product is CASSFSGGADNEQFF.

This clonotype was counted a single time. The chain uses TRBV4-2 and TRBJ2-2; 8 bases fit TRBD2. The ends lost 4 bases at V and 2 bases at J; junction bases unmatched: 18. CDR1 and CDR2 from the germline V gene are LGHNA and YNFKEQ. The CDR3 spans 20 residues. Written as DNA, the CDR3 is TGTGCCAGCAGCCCCCAGGAGCCCGTCAGAGCGGGAGTAAACACCGGGGAGCTGTTTTTT. Translated, it gives CASSPQEPVRAGVNTGELFF.